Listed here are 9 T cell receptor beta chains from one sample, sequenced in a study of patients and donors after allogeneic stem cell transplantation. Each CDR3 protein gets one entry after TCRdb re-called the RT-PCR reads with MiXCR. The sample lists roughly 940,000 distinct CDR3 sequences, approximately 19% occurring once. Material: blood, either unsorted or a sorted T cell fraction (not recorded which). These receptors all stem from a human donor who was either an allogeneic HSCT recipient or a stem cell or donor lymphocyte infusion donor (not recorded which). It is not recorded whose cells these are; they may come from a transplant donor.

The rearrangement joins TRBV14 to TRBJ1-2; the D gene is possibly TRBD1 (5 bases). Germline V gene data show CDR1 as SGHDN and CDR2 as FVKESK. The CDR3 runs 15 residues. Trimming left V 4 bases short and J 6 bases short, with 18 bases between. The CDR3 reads CASSLFSRDSNGYTF. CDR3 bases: TGTGCCAGCAGCCTGTTTTCCCGGGACTCTAATGGCTACACCTTC.

In DNA, the CDR3 is TGCGCCAGCAGCCAAGAACAAGGGGGGCACGTCAGGTCCTACAATGAGCAGTTCTTC. It encodes CASSQEQGGHVRSYNEQFF. The V gene is TRBV4-3, the J gene TRBJ2-1; TRBD1 or TRBD2 may be the D gene (6 bases each). There are 19 residues in the CDR3. V lost 0 bases to trimming and J lost 1 base, with 19 bases between them. Germline CDR1 and CDR2: LGHNA and YSLEER.

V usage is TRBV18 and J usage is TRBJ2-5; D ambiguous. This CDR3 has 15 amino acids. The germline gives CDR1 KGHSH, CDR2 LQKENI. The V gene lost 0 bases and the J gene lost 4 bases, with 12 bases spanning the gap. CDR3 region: CASSPPQGFGETQYF. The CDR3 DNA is TGTGCCAGCTCACCACCGCAAGGTTTTGGAGAGACCCAGTACTTC.

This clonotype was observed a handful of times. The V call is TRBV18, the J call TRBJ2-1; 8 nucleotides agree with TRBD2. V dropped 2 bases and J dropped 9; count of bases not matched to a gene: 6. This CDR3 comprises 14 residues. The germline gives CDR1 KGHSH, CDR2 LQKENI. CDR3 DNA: TGTGCCAGCTCACCATGGGGACTAGTGAGTGAGCAGTTCTTC. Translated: CASSPWGLVSEQFF.

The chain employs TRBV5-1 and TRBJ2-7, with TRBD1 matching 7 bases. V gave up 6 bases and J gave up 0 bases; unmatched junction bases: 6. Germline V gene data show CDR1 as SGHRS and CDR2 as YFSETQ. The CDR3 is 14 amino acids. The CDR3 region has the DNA TGCGCCAGCACTGGGGGACAGAGCTCCTACGAGCAGTACTTC. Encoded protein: CASTGGQSSYEQYF.

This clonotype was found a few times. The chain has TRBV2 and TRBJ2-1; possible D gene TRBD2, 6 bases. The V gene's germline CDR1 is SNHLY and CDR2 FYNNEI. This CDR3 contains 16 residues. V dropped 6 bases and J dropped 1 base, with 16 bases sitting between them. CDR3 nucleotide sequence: TGTGCCAGCAGATTACAAGGGAGGCCTTCCTACAATGAGCAGTTCTTC. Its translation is CASRLQGRPSYNEQFF.

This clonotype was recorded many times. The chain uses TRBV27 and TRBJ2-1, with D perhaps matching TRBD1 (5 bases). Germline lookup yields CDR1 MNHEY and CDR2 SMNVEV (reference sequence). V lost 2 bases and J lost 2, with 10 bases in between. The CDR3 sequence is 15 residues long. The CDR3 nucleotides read TGTGCCAGCAGTTTACTCGCAGGGACCTACAATGAGCAGTTCTTC. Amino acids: CASSLLAGTYNEQFF.

The CDR3 spells CATSDNRGRGAEAFF. CDR3 nucleotides: TGTGCCACCAGTGACAACAGGGGGCGCGGGGCTGAAGCTTTCTTT. The chain joins TRBV24-1 to TRBJ1-1; TRBD1 agrees at 9 bases. Germline V CDR1 and CDR2: KGHDR, SFDVKD. The junction had 8 bases not matched to a gene; V was cut back by 4 bases and J by 6 bases. The CDR3 covers 15 residues.

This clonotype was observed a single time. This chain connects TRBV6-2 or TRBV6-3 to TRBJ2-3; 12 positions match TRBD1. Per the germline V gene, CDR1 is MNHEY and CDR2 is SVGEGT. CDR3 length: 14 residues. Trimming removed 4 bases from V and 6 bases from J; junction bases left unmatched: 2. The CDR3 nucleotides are TGTGCCAGCAGTTGGGACAGGGGGCAGGATACGCAGTATTTT. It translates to CASSWDRGQDTQYF.